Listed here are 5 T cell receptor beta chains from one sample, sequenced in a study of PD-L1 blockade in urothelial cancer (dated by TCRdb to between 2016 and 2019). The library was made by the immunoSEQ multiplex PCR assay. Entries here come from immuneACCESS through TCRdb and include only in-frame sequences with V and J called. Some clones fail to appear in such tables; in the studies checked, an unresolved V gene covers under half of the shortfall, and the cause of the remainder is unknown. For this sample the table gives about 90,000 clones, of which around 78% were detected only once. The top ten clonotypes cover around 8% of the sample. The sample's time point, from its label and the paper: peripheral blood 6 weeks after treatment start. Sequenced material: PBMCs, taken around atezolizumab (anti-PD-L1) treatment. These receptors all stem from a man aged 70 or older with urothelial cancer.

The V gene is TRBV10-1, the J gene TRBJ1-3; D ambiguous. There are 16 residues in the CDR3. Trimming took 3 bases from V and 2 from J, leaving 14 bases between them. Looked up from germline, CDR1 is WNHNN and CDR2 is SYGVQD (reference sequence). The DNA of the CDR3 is TGCGCCAGCAGTGATCAAGTCGGGATTACTGGAAACACCATATATTTT. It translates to CASSDQVGITGNTIYF.

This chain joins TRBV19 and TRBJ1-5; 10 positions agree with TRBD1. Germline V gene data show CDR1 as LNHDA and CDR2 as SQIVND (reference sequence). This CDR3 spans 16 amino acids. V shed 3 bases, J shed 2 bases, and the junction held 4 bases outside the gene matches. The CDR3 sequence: CASSIMGTGGNQPQHF. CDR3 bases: TGTGCCAGTAGTATTATGGGGACAGGGGGCAATCAGCCCCAGCATTTT.

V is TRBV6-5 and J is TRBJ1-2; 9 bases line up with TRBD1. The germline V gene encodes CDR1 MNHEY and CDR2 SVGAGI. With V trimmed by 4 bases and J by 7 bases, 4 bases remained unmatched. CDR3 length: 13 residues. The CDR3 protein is CASSLGQGLGYTF. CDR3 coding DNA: TGTGCCAGCAGTTTGGGACAGGGACTTGGCTACACCTTC.

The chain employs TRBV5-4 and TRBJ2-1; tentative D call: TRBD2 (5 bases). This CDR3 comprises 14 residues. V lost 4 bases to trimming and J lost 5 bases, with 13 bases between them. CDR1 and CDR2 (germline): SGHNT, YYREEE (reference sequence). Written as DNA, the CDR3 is TGTGCCAGCAGCGGGGTACAGAGGGACAATGAGCAGTTCTTC. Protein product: CASSGVQRDNEQFF.

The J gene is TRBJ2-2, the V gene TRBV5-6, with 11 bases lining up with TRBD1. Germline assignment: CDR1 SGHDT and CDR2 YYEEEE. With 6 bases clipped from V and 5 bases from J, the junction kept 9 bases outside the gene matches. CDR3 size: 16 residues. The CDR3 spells CASTRTGGAGTGELFF. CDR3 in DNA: TGTGCCAGCACCAGGACAGGGGGCGCGGGAACCGGGGAGCTGTTTTTT.